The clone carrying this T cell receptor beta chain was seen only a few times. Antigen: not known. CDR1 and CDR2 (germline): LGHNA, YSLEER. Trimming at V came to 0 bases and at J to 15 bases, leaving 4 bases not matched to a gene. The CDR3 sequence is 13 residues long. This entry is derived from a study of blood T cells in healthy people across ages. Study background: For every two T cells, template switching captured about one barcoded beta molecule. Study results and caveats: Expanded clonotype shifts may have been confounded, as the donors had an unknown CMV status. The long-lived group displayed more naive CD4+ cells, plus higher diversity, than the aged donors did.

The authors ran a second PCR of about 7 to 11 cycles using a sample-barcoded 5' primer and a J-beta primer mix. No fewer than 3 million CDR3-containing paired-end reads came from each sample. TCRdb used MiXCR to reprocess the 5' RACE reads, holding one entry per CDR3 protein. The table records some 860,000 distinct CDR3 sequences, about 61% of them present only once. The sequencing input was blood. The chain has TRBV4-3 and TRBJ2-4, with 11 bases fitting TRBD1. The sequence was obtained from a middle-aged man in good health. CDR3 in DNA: TGCGCCAGCAGCCAAGATGGGGACAGGGGGAGGTACTTC. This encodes CASSQDGDRGRYF.